This T cell receptor (beta chain) was observed in a study of blood T cell repertoires in COVID-19. Libraries were prepared by immunoSEQ multiplex PCR; TCRdb keeps only in-frame clonotypes and omits some of them. Among 150,000 to 200,000 clones listed, 75% to 85% were seen once. This receptor was identified in a woman in her thirties or forties with COVID-19, enrolled during active disease. Sample: peripheral blood.

The CDR3 loop is CASSFTTGSYEQYF. CDR3 sequence (DNA): TGTGCCAGCAGTTTCACGACAGGCTCCTACGAGCAGTACTTC. The chain employs TRBV6-5 and TRBJ2-7, with D perhaps matching TRBD1 (6 bases). V was pared by 4 bases and J by 0 bases, with 10 bases between. Germline-derived CDR1 and CDR2 are MNHEY and SVGAGI. The CDR3 is 14 amino acids.